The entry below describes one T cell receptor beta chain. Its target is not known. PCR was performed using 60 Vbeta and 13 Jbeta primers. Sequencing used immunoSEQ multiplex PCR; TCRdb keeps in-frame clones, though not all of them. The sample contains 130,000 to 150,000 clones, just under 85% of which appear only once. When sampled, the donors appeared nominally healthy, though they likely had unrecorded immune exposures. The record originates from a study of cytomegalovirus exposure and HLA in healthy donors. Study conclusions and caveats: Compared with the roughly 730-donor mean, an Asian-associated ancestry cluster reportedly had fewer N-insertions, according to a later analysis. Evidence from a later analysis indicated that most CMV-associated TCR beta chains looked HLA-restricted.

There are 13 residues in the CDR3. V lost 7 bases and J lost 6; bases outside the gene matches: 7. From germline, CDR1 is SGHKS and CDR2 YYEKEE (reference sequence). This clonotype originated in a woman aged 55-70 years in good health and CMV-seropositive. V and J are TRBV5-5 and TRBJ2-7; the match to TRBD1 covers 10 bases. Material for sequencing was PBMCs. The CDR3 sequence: CASFGTGAREQYF. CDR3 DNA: TGTGCCAGCTTCGGGACAGGGGCACGCGAGCAGTACTTC.